Presented here are 31 T cell receptor beta chains from one specimen sequenced in a study of OX40 agonist ivuxolimab in advanced cancers. Measured with immunoSEQ multiplex PCR; TCRdb has only the in-frame clones, and not every one. The sample lists 50,000 to 75,000 clones, roughly 85% occurring once. This material consisted of CD4+ or CD8+ T cells sorted from blood, taken in a trial of the OX40 agonist ivuxolimab. These receptors were taken from an adult with an advanced solid tumor such as melanoma, head and neck, liver or kidney cancer.

This rearrangement joins TRBV9 to TRBJ2-5; 10 bases agree with TRBD1. The CDR3 contains 16 residues. Per the germline V gene, CDR1 is SGDLS and CDR2 is YYNGEE. Trimming cost V 0 bases and J 2 bases; bases outside gene matches: 4. The CDR3 DNA reads as TGTGCCAGCAGCGTAGCTATGGGACAGGGGCAAGAGACCCAGTACTTC. It translates to CASSVAMGQGQETQYF.

The chain links TRBV5-6 to TRBJ2-7, with D possibly TRBD1 on 5 matching bases. The CDR3 contains 15 residues. The germline CDR1 and CDR2 sequences are SGHDT and YYEEEE. The germline V and J ends were trimmed by 2 bases and 2 bases, with 14 bases remaining between them. The DNA for the CDR3 is TGTGCCAGCAGCTTTAAGACAGCAGGAGCCTACGAGCAGTACTTC. This sequence encodes CASSFKTAGAYEQYF.

The rearrangement uses TRBV11-2 and TRBJ2-3; perhaps TRBD2 as D (5 bases). V was shortened by 5 bases and J by 10 bases, with 16 bases between the two germline ends. The germline V gene encodes CDR1 SGHAT and CDR2 FQNNGV. This CDR3 comprises 13 residues. CDR3 sequence reads: CASSPLGVGPQYF. The CDR3 DNA follows: TGTGCCAGCAGCCCGCTGGGAGTGGGCCCGCAGTATTTT.

This chain joins TRBV19 and TRBJ2-5; D uncertain. The V end lost 3 bases, the J end lost 1 base, and 9 bases lay between the germline ends. CDR3 length: 14 amino acids. The germline V gene has CDR1 LNHDA and CDR2 SQIVND (reference sequence). Written as DNA, the CDR3 is TGTGCCAGTAGTATGGGTCACAGCCAAGAGACCCAGTACTTC. Translation gives CASSMGHSQETQYF.

The J gene is TRBJ2-2, the V gene TRBV19; no reliable D call. The CDR3 spans 14 residues. V gave up 5 bases and J gave up 1 base, with 8 bases separating them. Germline values: CDR1 LNHDA, CDR2 SQIVND (reference sequence). The CDR3 protein is CASSQQGNTGELFF. Here the CDR3 DNA reads TGTGCCAGTAGTCAACAAGGGAACACCGGGGAGCTGTTTTTT.

This clone was counted a few times. This rearrangement joins TRBV10-3 to TRBJ2-7, with D perhaps matching TRBD1 or TRBD2 (5 bases each). Germline V gene sequence: CDR1 ENHRY, CDR2 SYGVKD. The V end was cut by 5 bases, the J end by 2 bases, with 10 bases between. The CDR3 extends over 13 amino acids. CDR3 coding DNA: TGTGCCATCAGTATCGGGGCTGCCTACGAGCAGTACTTC. It specifies CAISIGAAYEQYF.

The chain has TRBV7-9 and TRBJ2-3; weak D call: TRBD1 (6 bases). Germline-derived CDR1 and CDR2 are SEHNR and FQNEAQ (reference sequence). The ends were cut back, 7 bases at V and 6 bases at J, with 17 bases in the middle. This CDR3 is built from 14 residues. This chain's CDR3 is CASNRLAQGDTQYF. For the CDR3, the DNA is TGTGCCAGCAACAGGCTAGCCCAGGGGGATACGCAGTATTTT.

J is TRBJ2-7 and V is TRBV19; D uncertain. The CDR3 runs 11 residues. V lost 4 bases and J 4 bases, leaving 5 bases between the germline ends. CDR1 LNHDA and CDR2 SQIVND come from the germline V gene (reference sequence). CDR3 in amino acids: CASSNSYEQYF. DNA for the CDR3: TGTGCCAGTAGTAACTCTTACGAGCAGTACTTC.

In its sample, this clone was seen once. This CDR3 is CASSLGPSGQSNQPQHF. The CDR3 nucleotides read TGCGCCAGCAGCTTGGGGCCCTCGGGACAGAGCAATCAGCCCCAGCATTTT. The chain combines TRBV5-1 with TRBJ1-5; TRBD1 matches 7 bases. The CDR3 runs to 17 residues. Trimming cost V 0 bases and J 1 base; bases outside gene matches: 7. Germline CDR1 SGHRS, CDR2 YFSETQ.

The rearrangement links TRBV7-2 to TRBJ2-3; D is ambiguous. With 1 base removed from V and 5 bases from J, the gap between germline ends came to 7 bases. The CDR3 loop spans 13 amino acids. Germline V gene lookup returns CDR1 SGHTA and CDR2 FQGNSA. The CDR3 DNA sequence: TGTGCCAGCAGCTTAGACGACCGAGATACGCAGTATTTT. It is translated as CASSLDDRDTQYF. Drawing the rest from reference TRBV7-2 and TRBJ2-3, the complete variable domain is GAGVSQSPSNKVTEKGKDVELRCDPISGHTALYWYRQSLGQGLEFLIYFQGNSAPDKSGLPSDRFSAERTGGSVSTLTIQRTQQEDSAVYLCASSLDDRDTQYFGPGTRLTVL.

This clone was counted only a few times. The V gene is TRBV4-1, the J gene TRBJ1-4; D gene ambiguous. There are 15 residues in the CDR3. Trimming cost V 0 bases and J 5 bases, with 10 bases left between them. Germline V gene lookup returns CDR1 MGHRA and CDR2 YSYEKL. CDR3 loop: CASSQDDQQNEKLFF. CDR3 coding DNA: TGCGCCAGCAGCCAAGATGACCAGCAAAATGAAAAACTGTTTTTT.

The chain recombines TRBV30 with TRBJ2-6, with 8 bases lining up with TRBD1. This CDR3 comprises 18 residues. Germline V gene sequence: CDR1 GTSNPN, CDR2 SVGIG (reference sequence). V was clipped by 1 base and J by 0 bases; unmatched bases: 8. CDR3 DNA: TGTGCCTGGAGTGATGGACAGGGCCTTTTCTCTGGGGCCAACGTCCTGACTTTC. Protein: CAWSDGQGLFSGANVLTF.

This rearrangement joins TRBV5-1 to TRBJ1-1, with D unclear. V was trimmed by 4 bases and J by 1 base, leaving 14 bases between them. The germline V gene has CDR1 SGHRS and CDR2 YFSETQ. This CDR3 is 15 amino acids long. In DNA, the CDR3 is TGCGCCAGCAGCCCAGCGATGGGATCGAACACTGAAGCTTTCTTT. Translating it yields CASSPAMGSNTEAFF.

This clone has a single count. Other DNA variants within this sample encode the same CDR3. The chain has TRBV29-1 and TRBJ2-7, with D hard to call. Germline V CDR1 and CDR2: SQVTM, ANQGSEA. Trimming took off 2 bases at V and 6 bases at J, with 11 bases between the two ends. CDR3 length: 12 residues. The CDR3 bases are TGCAGCGTTGAACTCGGTCCCTCCGAGCAGTACTTC. Translation: CSVELGPSEQYF.

The chain couples TRBV11-2 to TRBJ2-3, with D maybe TRBD2 (7 bases). The CDR3 covers 14 residues. Trimming removed 3 bases from V and 3 bases from J, with 10 bases in between. CDR1 SGHAT and CDR2 FQNNGV come from the germline V gene. This CDR3 reads CASSFGGLTDTQYF. CDR3 in DNA: TGTGCCAGCAGCTTCGGGGGGCTAACAGATACGCAGTATTTT.

A single count supports this clone. This chain links TRBV29-1 with TRBJ2-5; the match to TRBD2 covers 15 bases. The V gene end was trimmed by 4 bases and the J gene end by 3 bases; junction bases not matched to a gene: 9. Looked up from germline, CDR1 is SQVTM and CDR2 is ANQGSEA. The CDR3 totals 17 residues. CDR3: CSVVPGLAGGQKETQYF. The CDR3 coding sequence is TGCAGCGTTGTCCCCGGACTAGCGGGAGGGCAGAAAGAGACCCAGTACTTC. The full variable domain, with the rest looked up from reference TRBV29-1 and TRBJ2-5, is SAVISQKPSRDICQRGTSLTIQCQVDSQVTMMFWYRQQPGQSLTLIATANQGSEATYESGFVIDKFPISRPNLTFSTLTVSNMSPEDSSIYLCSVVPGLAGGQKETQYFGPGTRLLVL.

The genes are TRBV12-5 and TRBJ1-4; 9 nucleotides line up with TRBD1. The germline CDR1 and CDR2 sequences are LGHNT and FRNRAP. The CDR3 spans 17 residues. The V gene end was trimmed by 5 bases and the J gene end by 2 bases; junction bases not matched to a gene: 9. CDR3 nucleotides: TGTGCTAGTGGTCACAGGGGGCAAGGATCTACTAATGAAAAACTGTTTTTT. This translates into CASGHRGQGSTNEKLFF. The full variable domain, completed using reference TRBV12-5 and TRBJ1-4, is DARVTQTPRHKVTEMGQEVTMRCQPILGHNTVFWYRQTMMQGLELLAYFRNRAPLDDSGMPKDRFSAEMPDATLATLKIQPSEPRDSAVYFCASGHRGQGSTNEKLFFGSGTQLSVL.

The rearrangement uses TRBV7-2 and TRBJ2-3; D is undetermined. V shed 8 bases and J shed 9 bases, with 15 bases lying between them. Germline loops: CDR1 SGHTA, CDR2 FQGNSA. This CDR3 comprises 12 residues. Here the CDR3 reads CASRSDAGTQYF. The CDR3, as DNA: TGTGCCAGCCGCTCGGACGCAGGCACGCAGTATTTT.

The chain has TRBV7-2 and TRBJ2-5; D is ambiguous. CDR1 and CDR2 from the germline V gene are SGHTA and FQGNSA. V lost 3 bases, J lost 1 base, and 6 bases lay in between. The CDR3 runs to 13 residues. CDR3 DNA: TGTGCCAGCAGCTTCCAGGTCCAAGAGACCCAGTACTTC. Residues: CASSFQVQETQYF.

This clone was found a few times. V is TRBV19 and J is TRBJ2-1; 11 bases map to TRBD2. Germline values: CDR1 LNHDA, CDR2 SQIVND (reference sequence). The CDR3 is 17 residues long. V dropped 6 bases and J dropped 1; count of bases not matched to a gene: 8. This CDR3 is CASRLSGRASSYNEQFF. Here the CDR3 DNA reads TGTGCCAGTAGACTTAGCGGGAGGGCCAGTTCCTACAATGAGCAGTTCTTC.

The chain uses TRBV19 and TRBJ2-7; TRBD1 agrees at 7 bases. The CDR3 runs to 15 residues. V lost 2 bases and J lost 2; bases outside the gene matches: 6. In germline, CDR1 is LNHDA, CDR2 SQIVND (reference sequence). In nucleotides, the CDR3 is TGTGCCAGTAGTATAAAGGGGACAGCAACCTACGAGCAGTACTTC. Translated: CASSIKGTATYEQYF.

This clone has a single count. The chain uses TRBV2 and TRBJ1-1; D may be TRBD1 (5 bases). Per the germline V gene, CDR1 is SNHLY and CDR2 is FYNNEI. Trimming stripped 1 base from V and 1 base from J, with 16 bases between. The CDR3 runs to 17 residues. Here the CDR3 DNA reads TGTGCCAGCAGTGAAGTGATGGGGCGCGTGGGGAACACTGAAGCTTTCTTT. As protein: CASSEVMGRVGNTEAFF.

This clone was recorded once. This chain joins TRBV29-1 and TRBJ2-7; 7 nucleotides agree with TRBD1. Germline values: CDR1 SQVTM, CDR2 ANQGSEA. The V and J ends lost 6 bases and 2 bases, in that order; junction bases with no gene match: 4. The CDR3 runs to 12 residues. The CDR3 DNA sequence: TGCAGCGTGAGGGACAGACCCTACGAGCAGTACTTC. It yields the protein CSVRDRPYEQYF.

This chain connects TRBV5-1 to TRBJ2-5; D uncertain. Germline CDR1 is SGHRS and CDR2 is YFSETQ. Trimming stripped 2 bases from V and 2 bases from J, with 7 bases between. This CDR3 spans 13 amino acids. CDR3 region: CASSLSSQETQYF. The CDR3 region has the DNA TGCGCCAGCAGCTTATCCTCTCAAGAGACCCAGTACTTC.

As to this clone: At the DNA level, this CDR3 is encoded by other sequences in the same sample as well. This chain uses TRBV5-4 with TRBJ2-5; a weak D match, TRBD2 (5 bases). The CDR3 extends over 12 amino acids. Germline CDR1 and CDR2: SGHNT and YYREEE (reference sequence). Deletions cut 1 base from V and 5 bases from J, with 6 bases between. The CDR3 nucleotides are TGTGCCAGCAGCTTGAGGGAGGAGACCCAGTACTTC. Protein sequence: CASSLREETQYF.

V gene TRBV30 combines with J gene TRBJ2-7; D ambiguous. V shed 0 bases and J shed 3 bases, with 12 bases lying between them. CDR3 length: 14 amino acids. The germline gives CDR1 GTSNPN, CDR2 SVGIG (reference sequence). In DNA, the CDR3 is TGTGCCTGGAGTGTACGGGTGCTGGACTACGAGCAGTACTTC. It specifies CAWSVRVLDYEQYF.

J is TRBJ2-1 and V is TRBV29-1, with D tentatively TRBD1 or TRBD2 (6 bases each). Trimming took off 6 bases at V and 9 bases at J, with 15 bases between the two ends. The length of the CDR3 is 12 residues. The germline gives CDR1 SQVTM, CDR2 ANQGSEA. The CDR3 bases are TGCAGCGTCTCCTGGGGGGCCGGTGAGCAGTTCTTC. Its translation is CSVSWGAGEQFF.

The chain uses TRBV7-2 and TRBJ2-7; D remains unclear. Looked up from germline, CDR1 is SGHTA and CDR2 is FQGNSA. The CDR3 extends over 13 amino acids. V lost 9 bases, J lost 2 bases, and 14 bases lay in between. CDR3 protein: CARSPGQTYEQYF. The CDR3 coding sequence is TGTGCCAGATCCCCCGGGCAGACCTACGAGCAGTACTTC.

The chain is built from TRBV4-2 and TRBJ2-7, with 12 bases matching TRBD2. The V gene's germline CDR1 is LGHNA and CDR2 YNFKEQ. V lost 3 bases, J lost 1 base, and 4 bases stayed unmatched. This CDR3 contains 16 residues. Here the CDR3 DNA reads TGTGCCAGCAGCCAGAGACTAGCGGGAGAGTCCTACGAGCAGTACTTC. Its protein is CASSQRLAGESYEQYF.

Comments on this clone: Relative to the germline gene, one junction end is altered; a read error may explain this. V usage is TRBV10-3 and J usage is TRBJ2-7; D possibly matches TRBD1 or TRBD2 (5 bases each). The CDR3 runs to 15 residues. Looked up from germline, CDR1 is ENHRY and CDR2 is SYGVKD. The CDR3 sequence: CAISKSGKGPYEQYF. The DNA for the CDR3 is TGTGCCATCAGTAAGTCGGGAAAGGGGCCCTACGAGCAGTACTTC.

This clone has just one count. CDR3 in amino acids: CASSFWQGMDGYTF. CDR3 coding DNA: TGTGCCAGCAGCTTTTGGCAGGGCATGGATGGCTACACCTTC. The rearrangement links TRBV5-5 to TRBJ1-2, with D perhaps matching TRBD1 (5 bases). Germline assignment: CDR1 SGHKS and CDR2 YYEKEE (reference sequence). This CDR3 region has 14 residues. Trimming took off 2 bases at V and 6 bases at J, with 14 bases between the two ends.